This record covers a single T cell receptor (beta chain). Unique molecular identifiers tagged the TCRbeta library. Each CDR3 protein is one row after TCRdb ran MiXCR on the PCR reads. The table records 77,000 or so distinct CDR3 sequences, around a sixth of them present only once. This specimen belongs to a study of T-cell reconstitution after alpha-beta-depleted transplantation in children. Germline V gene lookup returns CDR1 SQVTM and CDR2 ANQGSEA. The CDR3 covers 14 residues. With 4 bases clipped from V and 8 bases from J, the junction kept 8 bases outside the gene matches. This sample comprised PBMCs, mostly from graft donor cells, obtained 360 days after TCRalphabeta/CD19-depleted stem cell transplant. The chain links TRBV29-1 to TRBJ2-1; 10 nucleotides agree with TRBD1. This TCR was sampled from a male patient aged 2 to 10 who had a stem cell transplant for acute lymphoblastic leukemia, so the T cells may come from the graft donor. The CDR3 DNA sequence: TGCAGCGTTGGGGGGAGGGACAGGGGCGATGAGCAGTTCTTC. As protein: CSVGGRDRGDEQFF.